Presented here are 18 T cell receptor beta chains from one specimen sequenced in a study of identical twins. MiXCR, run by TCRdb on the 5' RACE reads, gives a single entry per CDR3 protein. The data show 640,000 or so distinct CDR3 sequences, less than 7% seen once. Sequencing input: naive T cells sorted from blood. These receptors were taken from a man younger than 35 in good health.

The chain has TRBV6-2 or TRBV6-3 and TRBJ1-5; 9 positions match TRBD1. The V gene end was trimmed by 10 bases and the J gene end by 4 bases; junction bases not matched to a gene: 11. CDR3 size: 15 residues. Germline lookup yields CDR1 MNHEY and CDR2 SVGEGT. CDR3 in DNA: TGTGCCACCAAACTACAGGGGGCGGTGAATCAGCCCCAGCATTTT. It translates to CATKLQGAVNQPQHF.

This chain joins TRBV14 and TRBJ2-3; the match to TRBD2 covers 8 bases. CDR1 is SGHDN, CDR2 FVKESK, per germline. Trimming took 3 bases from V and 8 from J; bases not matched to a gene: 4. The CDR3 spans 13 residues. CDR3 region: CASSQFREGTQYF. CDR3 bases: TGTGCCAGCAGCCAGTTTCGGGAGGGTACGCAGTATTTT. The full variable domain, with the rest looked up from reference TRBV14 and TRBJ2-3, is EAGVTQFPSHSVIEKGQTVTLRCDPISGHDNLYWYRRVMGKEIKFLLHFVKESKQDESGMPNNRFLAERTGGTYSTLKVQPAELEDSGVYFCASSQFREGTQYFGPGTRLTVL.

There are many counts of this clonotype. The chain recombines TRBV6-1 with TRBJ2-3; the D gene is possibly TRBD1 (5 bases). Deletions cut 3 bases from V and 11 bases from J, with 9 bases between. The CDR3 is 11 amino acids. Germline assignment: CDR1 MNHNS and CDR2 SASEGT. CDR3 in DNA: TGTGCCAGCAGTGATGGGGCGGAGCAGTATTTT. Amino acid sequence: CASSDGAEQYF.

V is TRBV12-3 or TRBV12-4 and J is TRBJ2-5, with D possibly TRBD2 on 6 matching bases. The CDR3 contains 13 residues. Trimming took 7 bases from V and 4 from J, leaving 13 bases between them. The CDR3 DNA reads as TGTGCCAGCACCAGACTAGATGGAGAGACCCAGTACTTC. This encodes CASTRLDGETQYF.

This clonotype was recorded many times. The chain uses TRBV7-9 and TRBJ1-6, with D uncertain. Germline loops: CDR1 SEHNR, CDR2 FQNEAQ (reference sequence). Trimming shortened V by 5 bases and J by 8 bases, and 19 bases separated the two germline ends. There are 16 residues in the CDR3. The CDR3 DNA sequence: TGTGCCAGCAGCGAAAGCCCCAACAGCTTCCATTCACCCCTCCACTTT. Protein sequence: CASSESPNSFHSPLHF.

This chain joins TRBV10-3 and TRBJ2-2; D remains unclear. Germline values: CDR1 ENHRY, CDR2 SYGVKD. The CDR3 has 17 residues. V was shortened by 3 bases and J by 1 base, with 15 bases between the two germline ends. CDR3 loop: CAISDGRAPLNTGELFF. In nucleotides, the CDR3 is TGTGCCATCAGTGACGGCCGAGCACCCTTGAACACCGGGGAGCTGTTTTTT.

This clonotype was observed a handful of times. The chain carries TRBV5-1 and TRBJ1-5; 8 bases are a match to TRBD1. Germline loops: CDR1 SGHRS, CDR2 YFSETQ. The CDR3 totals 15 residues. V was pared by 4 bases and J by 8 bases, with 11 bases of the junction left unmatched. The CDR3 region has the DNA TGCGCCAGCAGCCTCTCAGGGGGCGCGGGAGAGCCCCAGCATTTT. Translated, it gives CASSLSGGAGEPQHF.

This clonotype was detected only a few times. This chain uses TRBV24-1 with TRBJ1-4; no definite D call. Trimming removed 3 bases from V and 8 bases from J, with 9 bases in between. The CDR3 contains 13 residues. Germline CDR1 and CDR2: KGHDR and SFDVKD. The CDR3 loop is CATSDVTEEKLFF. In nucleotides, the CDR3 is TGTGCCACCAGTGATGTAACAGAGGAAAAACTGTTTTTT.

This clonotype was seen ten or more times. V is TRBV7-9 and J is TRBJ2-2, with 7 positions matching TRBD1. Germline CDR1 SEHNR, CDR2 FQNEAQ (reference sequence). The CDR3 totals 14 residues. Trimming removed 2 bases from V and 7 bases from J; junction bases left unmatched: 4. As DNA, the CDR3 is TGTGCCAGCAGCTTAACAGGGGCAGGCGGGGAGCTGTTTTTT. This gives the protein CASSLTGAGGELFF. Filled out from reference TRBV7-9 and TRBJ2-2, the complete variable domain reads DTGVSQNPRHKITKRGQNVTFRCDPISEHNRLYWYRQTLGQGPEFLTYFQNEAQLEKSRLLSDRFSAERPKGSFSTLEIQRTEQGDSAMYLCASSLTGAGGELFFGEGSRLTVL.

A remark on this clonotype: The conserved final phenylalanine or tryptophan is absent from the CDR3, which likely points to a read error. This chain links TRBV7-2 with TRBJ2-7; TRBD2 aligns across 12 bases. CDR3 length: 16 residues. J gave up 5 bases and V 1 base, and 6 bases lay outside the gene matches. Looked up from germline, CDR1 is SGHTA and CDR2 is FQGNSA. The DNA for the CDR3 is TGTGCCAGCAGCTTAGTCCTAGCGGGAGGGCGTCACGAGCAGTACTCC. It codes for CASSLVLAGGRHEQYS.

This clonotype was counted ten times or more. The chain recombines TRBV10-3 with TRBJ2-2, with TRBD2 as a possible D gene (6 bases). In germline, CDR1 is ENHRY, CDR2 SYGVKD. The CDR3 runs to 12 residues. V was pared by 11 bases and J by 4 bases, with 11 bases between. Here the CDR3 DNA reads TGTGCCTCGGGACTTTCCACCGGGGAGCTGTTTTTT. As protein: CASGLSTGELFF.

In this sample, this clonotype turned up many times. J is TRBJ2-1 and V is TRBV6-2 or TRBV6-3; 16 bases line up with TRBD2. V lost 8 bases and J lost 3; bases outside the gene matches: 4. Germline values: CDR1 MNHEY, CDR2 SVGEGT. The CDR3 consists of 16 residues. The CDR3 DNA sequence: TGTGCCAGCTCGGGACTAGCGGGAGGGGGCTACAATGAGCAGTTCTTC. It translates to CASSGLAGGGYNEQFF.

At least ten counts were recorded for this clonotype. J is TRBJ2-3 and V is TRBV10-3; the match to TRBD2 covers 8 bases. V gave up 8 bases and J gave up 5 bases; unmatched junction bases: 3. From germline, CDR1 is ENHRY and CDR2 SYGVKD. The length of the CDR3 is 12 residues. Written as DNA, the CDR3 is TGTGCCATCCGGGCGGGAGGAGATACGCAGTATTTT. Protein sequence: CAIRAGGDTQYF.

This clonotype has a count of ten or more. V is TRBV6-4 and J is TRBJ2-7; tentative D call: TRBD1 (7 bases). Per the germline V gene, CDR1 is MRHNA and CDR2 is SNTAGT. The CDR3 length is 14 residues. V was shortened by 2 bases and J by 2 bases, with 10 bases between the two germline ends. CDR3 sequence (DNA): TGTGCCAGCAGTGACCGGGGGACAGCCTACGAGCAGTACTTC. Encoded protein: CASSDRGTAYEQYF.

In its sample, this clonotype was seen many times. The chain is built from TRBV12-3 or TRBV12-4 and TRBJ2-7; TRBD2 matches at 7 bases. This CDR3 is 15 amino acids long. The junction had 9 bases not matched to a gene; V was cut back by 5 bases and J by 2 bases. DNA for the CDR3: TGTGCCAGCAGTCCCTTCGCTAGCGGCACCTACGAGCAGTACTTC. It translates to CASSPFASGTYEQYF.

This clonotype has ten or more counts. The V and J genes are TRBV3-1 and TRBJ2-2; D is possibly TRBD2 (6 bases). In germline, CDR1 is LGHDT, CDR2 YNNKEL (reference sequence). The length of the CDR3 is 16 residues. V was clipped by 5 bases and J by 6 bases, with 19 bases between them. As DNA, the CDR3 is TGTGCCAGCAGCTCGAACAAACGGGCGGGGTCCGGGGAGCTGTTTTTT. The encoded protein is CASSSNKRAGSGELFF. Drawing the rest from reference TRBV3-1 and TRBJ2-2, the complete variable domain is DTAVSQTPKYLVTQMGNDKSIKCEQNLGHDTMYWYKQDSKKFLKIMFSYNNKELIINETVPNRFSPKSPDKAHLNLHINSLELGDSAVYFCASSSNKRAGSGELFFGEGSRLTVL.

This clonotype was counted a few times. The rearrangement joins TRBV18 to TRBJ1-1; D is ambiguous. The ends were cut back, 3 bases at V and 0 bases at J, with 11 bases in the middle. Germline V gene data show CDR1 as KGHSH and CDR2 as LQKENI. This CDR3 contains 15 residues. CDR3 in DNA: TGTGCCAGCTCACCCTGGGCGGAGGTGAACACTGAAGCTTTCTTT. Protein: CASSPWAEVNTEAFF.

This clonotype appeared a few times. CDR3 nucleotide sequence: TGTGCCTCCGGGACTTCCGGGGAGCTGTTTTTT. It specifies CASGTSGELFF. The rearrangement joins TRBV30 to TRBJ2-2, with D possibly being TRBD2 (6 bases). Germline-derived CDR1 and CDR2 are GTSNPN and SVGIG (reference sequence). V gave up 7 bases and J gave up 6 bases, with 9 bases separating them. This CDR3 comprises 11 residues.